This T cell receptor (beta chain) is drawn from a study of CD8 T cells in ankylosing spondylitis. Study-wide results and limits: Significantly higher representation of disease-linked clones was reported for matched ankylosing spondylitis synovial fluid.

TCRdb processed the 5' RACE reads anew with MiXCR; each CDR3 protein has one entry. This sample yields 50,000 to 75,000 distinct CDR3 sequences, of which around 6.5% are seen a single time; around 5.3% belongs to the top ten. In this sample, this clonotype turned up many times. Its matching antigen is unknown. This CDR3 has 15 amino acids. In germline, CDR1 is SGHRS, CDR2 YFSETQ. V lost 4 bases to trimming and J lost 8 bases; unmatched junction nucleotides: 7. Material: synovial fluid, either unsorted or a sorted T cell fraction (not recorded which). This sequence joins TRBV5-1 and TRBJ2-1; 12 positions agree with TRBD1. The clonotype originates from a male donor with ankylosing spondylitis. The CDR3 DNA is TGCGCCAGCAGCGCTGCCGGGACAGGGGGCCATGAGCAGTTCTTC. Translating gives CASSAAGTGGHEQFF.